The clone carrying this TCR beta chain is a singleton in its sample. Trimming removed 4 bases from V and 7 bases from J; junction bases left unmatched: 10. CDR1 is SGHDN, CDR2 FVKESK, per germline. The CDR3 is 15 residues long. Sequencing of TCR beta was performed on blood CD8+ T cells and on blood CD4+ T cells. The control participants were healthy donors, and these controls were matched with respect to both age and sex. Negative isolation was used for CD8+ and CD4+ T cells and FACS enrichment for TEMRA cells. This entry belongs to a study of CD8 T cells in Susac syndrome. The RNA input was about 0.5 to 1 ug, and it was reverse transcribed with random hexamers. Amplification of TCR beta CDR3 spanned 54 Vbeta and 13 Jbeta via immunoSEQ multiplex PCR. TCRdb fed the immunoSEQ multiplex PCR reads into MiXCR, producing one record per CDR3 protein. Seen here are approximately 170,000 distinct CDR3 sequences, about 91% observed once, and the top ten hold roughly 0.08%.

This TCR came from a human donor in good health. This rearrangement joins TRBV14 to TRBJ2-1; 7 nucleotides agree with TRBD1. The sequencing input was CD4+ T cells from PBMCs. DNA for the CDR3: TGTGCCAGCAGCCTCCAAAAGGGGGCCCTGAATGAGCAGTTCTTC. Amino acid sequence: CASSLQKGALNEQFF.